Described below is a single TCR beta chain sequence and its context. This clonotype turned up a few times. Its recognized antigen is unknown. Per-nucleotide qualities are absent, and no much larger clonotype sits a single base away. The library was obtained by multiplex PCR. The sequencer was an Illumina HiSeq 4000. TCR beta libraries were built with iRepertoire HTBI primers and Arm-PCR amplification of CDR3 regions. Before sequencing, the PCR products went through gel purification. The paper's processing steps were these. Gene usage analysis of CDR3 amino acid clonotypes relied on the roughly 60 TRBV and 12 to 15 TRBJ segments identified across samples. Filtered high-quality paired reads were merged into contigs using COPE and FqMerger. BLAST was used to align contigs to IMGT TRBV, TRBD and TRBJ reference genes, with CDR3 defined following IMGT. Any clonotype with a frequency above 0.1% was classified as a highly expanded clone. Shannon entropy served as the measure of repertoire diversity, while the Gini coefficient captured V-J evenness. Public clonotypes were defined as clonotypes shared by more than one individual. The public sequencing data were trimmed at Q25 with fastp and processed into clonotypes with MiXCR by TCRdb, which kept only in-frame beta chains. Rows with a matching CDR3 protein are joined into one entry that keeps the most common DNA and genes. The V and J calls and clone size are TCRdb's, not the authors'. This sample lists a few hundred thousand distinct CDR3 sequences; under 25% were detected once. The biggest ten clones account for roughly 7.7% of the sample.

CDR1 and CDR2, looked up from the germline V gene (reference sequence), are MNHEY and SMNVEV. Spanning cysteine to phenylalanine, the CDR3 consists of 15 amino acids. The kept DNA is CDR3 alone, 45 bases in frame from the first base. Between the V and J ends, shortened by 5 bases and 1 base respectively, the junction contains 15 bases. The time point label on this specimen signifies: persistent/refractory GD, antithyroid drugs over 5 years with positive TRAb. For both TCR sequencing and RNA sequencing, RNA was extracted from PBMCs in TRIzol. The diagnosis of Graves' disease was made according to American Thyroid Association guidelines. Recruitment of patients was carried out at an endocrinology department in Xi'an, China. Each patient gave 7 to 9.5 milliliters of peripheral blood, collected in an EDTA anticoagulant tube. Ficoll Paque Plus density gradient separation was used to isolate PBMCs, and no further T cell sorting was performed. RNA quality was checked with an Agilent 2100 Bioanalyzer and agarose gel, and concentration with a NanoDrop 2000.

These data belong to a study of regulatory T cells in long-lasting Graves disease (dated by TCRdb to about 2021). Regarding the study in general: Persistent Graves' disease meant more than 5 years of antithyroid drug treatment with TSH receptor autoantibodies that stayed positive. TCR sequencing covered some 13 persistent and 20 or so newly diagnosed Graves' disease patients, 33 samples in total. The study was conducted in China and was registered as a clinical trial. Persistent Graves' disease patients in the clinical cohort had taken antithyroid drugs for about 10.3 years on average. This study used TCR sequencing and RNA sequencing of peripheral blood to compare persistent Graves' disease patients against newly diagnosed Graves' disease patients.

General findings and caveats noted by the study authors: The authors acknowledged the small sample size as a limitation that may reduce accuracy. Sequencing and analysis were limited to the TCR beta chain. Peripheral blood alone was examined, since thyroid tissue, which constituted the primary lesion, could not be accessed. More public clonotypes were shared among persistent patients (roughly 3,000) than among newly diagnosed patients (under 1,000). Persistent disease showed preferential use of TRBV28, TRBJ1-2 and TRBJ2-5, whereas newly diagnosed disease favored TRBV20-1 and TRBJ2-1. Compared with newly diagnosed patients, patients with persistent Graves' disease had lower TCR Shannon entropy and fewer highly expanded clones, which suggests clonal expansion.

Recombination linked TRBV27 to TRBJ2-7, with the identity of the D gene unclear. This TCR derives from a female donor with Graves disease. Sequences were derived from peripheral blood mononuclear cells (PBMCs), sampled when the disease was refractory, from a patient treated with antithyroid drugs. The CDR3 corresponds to CASSHGRGVSYEQYF. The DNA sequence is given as TGTGCCAGCAGTCATGGCAGAGGAGTGTCCTACGAGCAGTACTTC.